Reported below is one TCR beta chain. Its antigen is unidentified. This CDR3 contains 16 residues. The ends lost 4 bases at V and 3 bases at J; junction bases unmatched: 9. Germline CDR1 and CDR2: MGHRA and YSYEKL. This entry belongs to a study of T-cell memory formation after mild COVID-19. TCRdb reprocessed the 5' RACE reads with MiXCR, giving one entry per CDR3 protein. The sample lists 400,000 to 500,000 distinct CDR3 sequences; about 20% were seen once. Regarding the study as a whole: Contracting CD4+ clones lay largely in CM and EM, with CD8+ ones residing in EMRA.

The source of this sequence is an adult woman who had mild COVID-19 (a few samples of this study predate the infection). Cell type and time point are not known. The sample taken for sequencing was PBMCs or a T cell subset sorted from them (not recorded which). This sequence joins TRBV4-1 and TRBJ1-5; TRBD1 matches at 7 bases. CDR3: CASSLGRDSFNQPQHF. The CDR3 DNA reads TGCGCCAGCAGCCTAGGACGGGACAGCTTCAATCAGCCCCAGCATTTT.